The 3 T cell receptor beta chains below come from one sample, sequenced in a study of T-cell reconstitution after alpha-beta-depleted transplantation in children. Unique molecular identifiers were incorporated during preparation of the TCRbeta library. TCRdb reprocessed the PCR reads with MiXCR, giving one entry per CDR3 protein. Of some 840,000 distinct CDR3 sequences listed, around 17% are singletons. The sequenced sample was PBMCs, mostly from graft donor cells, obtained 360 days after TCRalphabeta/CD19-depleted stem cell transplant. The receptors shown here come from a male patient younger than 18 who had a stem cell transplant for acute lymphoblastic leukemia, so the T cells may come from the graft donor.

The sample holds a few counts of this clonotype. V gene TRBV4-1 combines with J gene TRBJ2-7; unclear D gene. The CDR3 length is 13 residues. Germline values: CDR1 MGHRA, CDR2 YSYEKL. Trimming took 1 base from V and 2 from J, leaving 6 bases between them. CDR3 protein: CASSQVYTYEQYF. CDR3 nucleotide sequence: TGCGCCAGCAGCCAAGTGTACACCTACGAGCAGTACTTC.

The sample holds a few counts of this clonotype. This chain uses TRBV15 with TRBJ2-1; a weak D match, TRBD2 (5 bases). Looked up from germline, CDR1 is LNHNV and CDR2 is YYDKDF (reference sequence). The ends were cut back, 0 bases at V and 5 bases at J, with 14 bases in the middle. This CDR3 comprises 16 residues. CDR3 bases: TGTGCCACCAGCAGAGATCGTCCTAGCCTTAACAATGAGCAGTTCTTC. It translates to CATSRDRPSLNNEQFF. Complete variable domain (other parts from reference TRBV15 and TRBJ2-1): DAMVIQNPRYQVTQFGKPVTLSCSQTLNHNVMYWYQQKSSQAPKLLFHYYDKDFNNEADTPDNFQSRRPNTSFCFLDIRSPGLGDTAMYLCATSRDRPSLNNEQFFGPGTRLTVL.

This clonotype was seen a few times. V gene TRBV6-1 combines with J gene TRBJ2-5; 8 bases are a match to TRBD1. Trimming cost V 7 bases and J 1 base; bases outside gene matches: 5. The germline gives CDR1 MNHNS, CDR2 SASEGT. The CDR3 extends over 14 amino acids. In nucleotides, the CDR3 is TGTGCCAGCACCGGTGGACAGGGCCAAGAGACCCAGTACTTC. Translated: CASTGGQGQETQYF.